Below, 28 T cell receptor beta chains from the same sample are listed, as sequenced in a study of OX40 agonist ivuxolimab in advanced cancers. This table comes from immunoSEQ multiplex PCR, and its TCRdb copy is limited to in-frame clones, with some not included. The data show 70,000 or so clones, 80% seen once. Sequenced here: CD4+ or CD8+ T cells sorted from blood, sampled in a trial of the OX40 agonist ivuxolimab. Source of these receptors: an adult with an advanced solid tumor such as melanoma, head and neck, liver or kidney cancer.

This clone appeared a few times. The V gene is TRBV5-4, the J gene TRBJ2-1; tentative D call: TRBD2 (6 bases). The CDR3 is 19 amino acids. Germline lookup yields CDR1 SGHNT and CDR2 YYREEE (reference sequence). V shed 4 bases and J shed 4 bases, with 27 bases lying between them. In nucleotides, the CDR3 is TGTGCCAGCAGCCAAGGACGGGGTGGATCCGGGAGCCTTTACAATGAGCAGTTCTTC. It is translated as CASSQGRGGSGSLYNEQFF.

CDR3 nucleotides: TGCAGCGTTGACCGACAGGGGGTTGCTAACTATGGCTACACCTTC. It encodes CSVDRQGVANYGYTF. The chain has TRBV29-1 and TRBJ1-2, with 9 positions matching TRBD1. The germline V gene encodes CDR1 SQVTM and CDR2 ANQGSEA. The CDR3 contains 15 residues. V dropped 3 bases and J dropped 0; count of bases not matched to a gene: 5.

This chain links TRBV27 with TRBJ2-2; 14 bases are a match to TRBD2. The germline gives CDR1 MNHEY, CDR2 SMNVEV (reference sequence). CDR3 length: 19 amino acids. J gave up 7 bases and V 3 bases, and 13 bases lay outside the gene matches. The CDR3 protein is CASSFGTSGRGRVIGELFF. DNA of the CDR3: TGTGCCAGCAGTTTCGGGACTAGCGGGAGAGGGAGGGTTATCGGGGAGCTGTTTTTT.

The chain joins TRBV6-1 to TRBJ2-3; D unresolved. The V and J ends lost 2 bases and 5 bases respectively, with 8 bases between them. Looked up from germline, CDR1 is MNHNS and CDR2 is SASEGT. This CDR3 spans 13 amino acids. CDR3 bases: TGTGCCAGCAGTGAACAGCCTGGAGATACGCAGTATTTT. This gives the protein CASSEQPGDTQYF.

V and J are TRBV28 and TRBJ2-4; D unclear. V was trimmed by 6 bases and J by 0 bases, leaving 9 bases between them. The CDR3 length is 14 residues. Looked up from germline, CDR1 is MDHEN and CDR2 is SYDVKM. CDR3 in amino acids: CASSLGVAKNIQYF. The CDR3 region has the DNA TGTGCCAGCAGCTTAGGAGTAGCCAAAAACATTCAGTACTTC. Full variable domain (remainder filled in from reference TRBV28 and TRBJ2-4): DVKVTQSSRYLVKRTGEKVFLECVQDMDHENMFWYRQDPGLGLRLIYFSYDVKMKEKGDIPEGYSVSREKKERFSLILESASTNQTSMYLCASSLGVAKNIQYFGAGTRLSVL.

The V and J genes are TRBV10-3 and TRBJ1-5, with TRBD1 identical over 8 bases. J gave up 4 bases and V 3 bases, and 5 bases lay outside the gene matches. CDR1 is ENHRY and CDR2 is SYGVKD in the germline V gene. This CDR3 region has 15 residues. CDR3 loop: CAISDIGQGNQPQHF. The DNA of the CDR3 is TGTGCCATCAGTGATATCGGACAGGGTAATCAGCCCCAGCATTTT.

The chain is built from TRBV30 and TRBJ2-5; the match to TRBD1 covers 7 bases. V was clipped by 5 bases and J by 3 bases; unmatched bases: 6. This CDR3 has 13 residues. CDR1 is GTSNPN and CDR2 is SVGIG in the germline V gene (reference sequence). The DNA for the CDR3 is TGTGCCTGGGAGACAGGGTCCAAAGAGACCCAGTACTTC. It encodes CAWETGSKETQYF.

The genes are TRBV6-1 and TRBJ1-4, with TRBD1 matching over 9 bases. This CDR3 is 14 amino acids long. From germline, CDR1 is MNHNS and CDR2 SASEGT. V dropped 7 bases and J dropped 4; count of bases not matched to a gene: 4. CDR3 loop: CASKDRGINEKLFF. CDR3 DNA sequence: TGTGCCAGCAAGGACAGGGGTATTAATGAAAAACTGTTTTTT.

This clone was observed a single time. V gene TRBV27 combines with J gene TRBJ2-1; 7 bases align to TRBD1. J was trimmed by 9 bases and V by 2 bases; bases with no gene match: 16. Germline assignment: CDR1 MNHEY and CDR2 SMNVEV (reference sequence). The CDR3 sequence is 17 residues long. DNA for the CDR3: TGTGCCAGCAGTTTACTAGGGACAGCCTCGTCTACAATTGAGCAGTTCTTC. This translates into CASSLLGTASSTIEQFF.

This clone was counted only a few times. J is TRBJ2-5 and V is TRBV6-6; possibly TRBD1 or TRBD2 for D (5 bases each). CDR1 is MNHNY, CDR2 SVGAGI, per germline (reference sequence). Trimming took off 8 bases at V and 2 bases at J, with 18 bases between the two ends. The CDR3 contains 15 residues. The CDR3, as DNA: TGTGCCAGCCGAGAGGGGCCGCCCCCACAAGAGACCCAGTACTTC. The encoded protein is CASREGPPPQETQYF.

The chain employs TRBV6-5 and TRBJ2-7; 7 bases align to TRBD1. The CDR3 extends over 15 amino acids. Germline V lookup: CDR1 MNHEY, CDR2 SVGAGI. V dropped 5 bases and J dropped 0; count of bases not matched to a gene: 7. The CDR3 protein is CASSQTGRFSYEQYF. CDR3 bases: TGTGCCAGCAGTCAGACAGGGAGATTCTCCTACGAGCAGTACTTC.

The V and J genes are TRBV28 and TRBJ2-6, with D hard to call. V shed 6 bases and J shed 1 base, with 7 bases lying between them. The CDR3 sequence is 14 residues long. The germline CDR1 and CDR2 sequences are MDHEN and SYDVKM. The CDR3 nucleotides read TGTGCCAGCAGGGCGGCGTCTGGGGCCAACGTCCTGACTTTC. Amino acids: CASRAASGANVLTF.

CDR3 residues: CASNDRGYEQYF. CDR3 DNA: TGTGCCAGCAACGACAGGGGATACGAGCAGTACTTC. The chain couples TRBV6-1 to TRBJ2-7; 8 bases are a match to TRBD1. CDR1 MNHNS and CDR2 SASEGT come from the germline V gene. The V gene end was trimmed by 7 bases and the J gene end by 4 bases; junction bases not matched to a gene: 3. This CDR3 region has 12 residues.

This chain's CDR3 is CASSGQGRETQYF. The CDR3 bases are TGTGCCAGCAGTGGACAGGGAAGAGAGACCCAGTACTTC. This sequence joins TRBV6-1 and TRBJ2-5; TRBD1 matches at 7 bases. CDR3 size: 13 residues. Germline trimming cut 4 bases from V and 4 bases from J; bases unmatched to any gene: 3. CDR1 is MNHNS and CDR2 is SASEGT in the germline V gene.

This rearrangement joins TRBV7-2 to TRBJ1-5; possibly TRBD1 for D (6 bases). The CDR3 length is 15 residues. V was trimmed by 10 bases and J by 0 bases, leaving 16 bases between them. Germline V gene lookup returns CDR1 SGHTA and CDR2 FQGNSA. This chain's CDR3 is CAITSTGSSNQPQHF. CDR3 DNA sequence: TGTGCCATTACCTCCACAGGGAGTAGCAATCAGCCCCAGCATTTT.

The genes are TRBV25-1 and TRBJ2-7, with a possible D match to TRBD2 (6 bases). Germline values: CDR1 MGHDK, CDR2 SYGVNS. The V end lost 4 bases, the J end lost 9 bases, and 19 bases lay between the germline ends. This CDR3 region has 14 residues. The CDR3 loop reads CASSAHGGSARQYF. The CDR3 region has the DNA TGTGCCAGCAGTGCCCACGGAGGGTCCGCCCGGCAGTACTTC.

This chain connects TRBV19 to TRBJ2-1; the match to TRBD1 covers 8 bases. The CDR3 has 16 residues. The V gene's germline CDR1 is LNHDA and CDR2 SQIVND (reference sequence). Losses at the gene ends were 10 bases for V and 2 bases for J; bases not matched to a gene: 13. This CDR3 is CATSSSGRGPYNEQFF. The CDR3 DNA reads TGTGCCACCTCTAGCTCCGGCAGGGGGCCCTACAATGAGCAGTTCTTC.

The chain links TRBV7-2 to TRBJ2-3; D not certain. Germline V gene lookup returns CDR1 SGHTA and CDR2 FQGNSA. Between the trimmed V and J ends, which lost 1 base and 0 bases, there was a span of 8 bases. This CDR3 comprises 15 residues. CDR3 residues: CASSLEYLSTDTQYF. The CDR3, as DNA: TGTGCCAGCAGCTTAGAGTACCTCAGCACAGATACGCAGTATTTT.

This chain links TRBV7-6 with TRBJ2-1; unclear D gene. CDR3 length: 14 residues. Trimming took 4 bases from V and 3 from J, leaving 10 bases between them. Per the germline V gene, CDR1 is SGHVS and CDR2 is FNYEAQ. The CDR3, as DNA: TGTGCCAGCAGCTCAGTCGAGGACTACAATGAGCAGTTCTTC. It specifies CASSSVEDYNEQFF.

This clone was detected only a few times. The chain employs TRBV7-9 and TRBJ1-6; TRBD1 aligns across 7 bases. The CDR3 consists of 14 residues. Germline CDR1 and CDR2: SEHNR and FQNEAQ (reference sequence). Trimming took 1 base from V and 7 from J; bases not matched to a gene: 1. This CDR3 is CASSLGGQNSPLHF. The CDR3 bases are TGTGCCAGCAGCTTAGGGGGACAGAATTCACCCCTCCACTTT.

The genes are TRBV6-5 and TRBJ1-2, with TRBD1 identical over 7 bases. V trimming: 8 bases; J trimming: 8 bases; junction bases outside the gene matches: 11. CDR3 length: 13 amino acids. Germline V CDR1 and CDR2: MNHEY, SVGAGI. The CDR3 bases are TGTGCCAGCCAGGACAGGCTATGGGGGGGCTACACCTTC. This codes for CASQDRLWGGYTF.

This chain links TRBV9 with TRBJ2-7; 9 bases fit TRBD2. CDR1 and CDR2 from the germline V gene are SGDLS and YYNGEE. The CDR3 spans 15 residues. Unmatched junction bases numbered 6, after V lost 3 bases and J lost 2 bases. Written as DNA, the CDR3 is TGTGCCAGCAGCGCGGGACTAGCAGCTACCTACGAGCAGTACTTC. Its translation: CASSAGLAATYEQYF.

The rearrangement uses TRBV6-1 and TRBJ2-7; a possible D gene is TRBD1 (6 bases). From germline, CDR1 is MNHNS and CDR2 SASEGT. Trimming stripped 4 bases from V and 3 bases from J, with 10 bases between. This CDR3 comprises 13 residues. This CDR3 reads CASSGRQVYEQYF. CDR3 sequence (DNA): TGTGCCAGCAGTGGGAGACAGGTCTACGAGCAGTACTTC.

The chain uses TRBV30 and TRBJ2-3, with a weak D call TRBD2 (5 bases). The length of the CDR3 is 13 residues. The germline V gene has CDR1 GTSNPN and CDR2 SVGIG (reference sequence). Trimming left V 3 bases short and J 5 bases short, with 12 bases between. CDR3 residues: CAWSGLLGDTQYF. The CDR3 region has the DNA TGTGCCTGGAGCGGACTCCTAGGAGATACGCAGTATTTT.

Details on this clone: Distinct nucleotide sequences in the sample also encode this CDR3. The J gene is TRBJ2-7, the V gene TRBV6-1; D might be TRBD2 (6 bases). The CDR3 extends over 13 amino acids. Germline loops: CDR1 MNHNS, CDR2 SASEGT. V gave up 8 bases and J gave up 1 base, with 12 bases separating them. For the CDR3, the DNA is TGTGCCAGCTCCCGGGGGTTTTCCTACGAGCAGTACTTC. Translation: CASSRGFSYEQYF.

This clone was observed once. CDR3 bases: TGTGCCAGCAGCTTTGCAGGGGGCAAGAACACTGAAGCTTTCTTT. Protein: CASSFAGGKNTEAFF. The J gene is TRBJ1-1, the V gene TRBV7-2; 8 bases fit TRBD1. J gave up 1 base and V 3 bases, and 4 bases lay outside the gene matches. The CDR3 consists of 15 residues. CDR1 is SGHTA, CDR2 FQGNSA, per germline. Complete variable domain (other parts from reference TRBV7-2 and TRBJ1-1): GAGVSQSPSNKVTEKGKDVELRCDPISGHTALYWYRQSLGQGLEFLIYFQGNSAPDKSGLPSDRFSAERTGGSVSTLTIQRTQQEDSAVYLCASSFAGGKNTEAFFGQGTRLTVV.

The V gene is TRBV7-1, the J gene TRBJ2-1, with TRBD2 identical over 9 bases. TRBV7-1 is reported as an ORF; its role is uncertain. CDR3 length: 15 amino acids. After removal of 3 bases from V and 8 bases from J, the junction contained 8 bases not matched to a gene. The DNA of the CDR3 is TGTGCCAGCAGCTCTACGGGACTAGCCTTGGATGAGCAGTTCTTC. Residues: CASSSTGLALDEQFF.

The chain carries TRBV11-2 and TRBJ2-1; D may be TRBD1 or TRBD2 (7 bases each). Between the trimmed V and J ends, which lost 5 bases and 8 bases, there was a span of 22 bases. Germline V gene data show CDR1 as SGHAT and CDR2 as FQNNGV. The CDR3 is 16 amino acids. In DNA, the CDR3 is TGTGCCAGCAGCCCCGGATTACAGGGGAGGGGGGATGAGCAGTTCTTC. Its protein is CASSPGLQGRGDEQFF.